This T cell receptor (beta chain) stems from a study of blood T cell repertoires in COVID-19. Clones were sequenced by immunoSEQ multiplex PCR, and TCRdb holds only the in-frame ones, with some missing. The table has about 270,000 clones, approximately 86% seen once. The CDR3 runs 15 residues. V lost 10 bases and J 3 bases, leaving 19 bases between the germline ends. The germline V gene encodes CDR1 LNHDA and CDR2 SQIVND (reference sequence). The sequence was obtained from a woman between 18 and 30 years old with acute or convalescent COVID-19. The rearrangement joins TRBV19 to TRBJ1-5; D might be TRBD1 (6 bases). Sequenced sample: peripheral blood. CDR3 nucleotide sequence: TGTGCCACACGGCTGCAGGGGCCATCCAATCAGCCCCAGCATTTT. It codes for CATRLQGPSNQPQHF.